This T cell receptor beta chain is drawn from a study of OX40 agonist ivuxolimab in advanced cancers. Study background: Hepatocellular carcinoma, melanoma, renal cell or head and neck cancer was diagnosed in the dose-escalation patients.

The V gene's germline CDR1 is SGHTA and CDR2 FQGNSA. Deletions cut 6 bases from V and 4 bases from J, with 15 bases between. CDR3 size: 14 residues. Some clones are missing from TCRdb's copy, which holds only in-frame ones; the method was immunoSEQ multiplex PCR. This sample carries more than 55,000 clones, around 81% of them seen once, and the ten largest clones take 4% to 5.5%. The specimen comprised CD4+ or CD8+ T cells sorted from blood, sampled in a trial of the OX40 agonist ivuxolimab. This clonotype was obtained from an adult with an advanced solid tumor such as melanoma, head and neck, liver or kidney cancer. This sequence joins TRBV7-2 and TRBJ1-2; a possible D gene is TRBD1 (6 bases). In nucleotides, the CDR3 is TGTGCCAGCAGACCAGACAGGTCAAGCTATGGCTACACCTTC. Its protein is CASRPDRSSYGYTF.